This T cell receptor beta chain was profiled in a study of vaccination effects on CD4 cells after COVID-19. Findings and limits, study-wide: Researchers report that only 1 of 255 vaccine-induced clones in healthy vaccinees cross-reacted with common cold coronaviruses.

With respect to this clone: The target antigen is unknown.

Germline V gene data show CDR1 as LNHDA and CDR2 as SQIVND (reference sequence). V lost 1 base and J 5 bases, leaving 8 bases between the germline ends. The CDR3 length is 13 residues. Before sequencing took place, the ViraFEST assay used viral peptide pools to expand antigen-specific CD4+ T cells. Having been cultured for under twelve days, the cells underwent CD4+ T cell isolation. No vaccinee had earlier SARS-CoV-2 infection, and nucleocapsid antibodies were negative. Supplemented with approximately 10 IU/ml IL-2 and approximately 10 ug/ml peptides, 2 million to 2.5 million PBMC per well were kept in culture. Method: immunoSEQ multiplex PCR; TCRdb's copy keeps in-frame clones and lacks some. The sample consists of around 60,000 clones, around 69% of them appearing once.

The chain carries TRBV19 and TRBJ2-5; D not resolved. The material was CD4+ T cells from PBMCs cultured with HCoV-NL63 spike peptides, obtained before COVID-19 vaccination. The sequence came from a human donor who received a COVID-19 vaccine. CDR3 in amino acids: CASSIGMWETQYF. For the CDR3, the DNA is TGTGCCAGTAGTATAGGAATGTGGGAGACCCAGTACTTC.